The source of this T cell receptor (beta chain) is a study of CD8 T cells in ankylosing spondylitis (dated by TCRdb to about 2017). Regarding the research as a whole: T cell receptor beta repertoires were profiled in healthy donors and ankylosing spondylitis patients so that disease-linked TCR variants could be found. Peripheral blood samples were taken, and synovial fluid was additionally collected from ankylosing spondylitis patients. In total, the full study cohort was made up of 100 to 140 healthy donors and 25 ankylosing spondylitis patients. Study-wide conclusions, independent of this receptor: A CD8+ phenotype was shown by the disease-linked clones, which were found at relatively low frequencies in peripheral blood. The disease-linked clones were reported as significantly enriched in matched synovial fluid samples from ankylosing spondylitis patients. Some motif variants were previously reported in synovial fluid and blood of reactive arthritis patients, suggesting common disease-initiation mechanisms. Blood from ankylosing spondylitis patients appeared to be characterized by a TCR beta motif composed of eight or nine highly homologous amino acid variants.

Sequencing used an Illumina HiSeq 2500. TCR beta libraries were prepared by quantitative 5'-RACE with molecular barcodes. The paper's processing steps were these. A new computational method, built on a probabilistic model of VDJ rearrangement, was used to identify disease-linked TCR variants. TCRdb reran the public reads through fastp at Q25 and MiXCR, keeping productive beta chains. Rows are combined by CDR3 protein, so each entry shows the most common genes and DNA. The V and J calls reflect TCRdb's pipeline rather than the authors' work. The sample contains 350,000 or so distinct CDR3 sequences, about 15% of them found a single time. The ten largest clones add up to roughly 0.99% of the sample. V has 3 bases trimmed and J has 5 bases trimmed; junction bases matching no gene number 6. CDR1 SEHNR and CDR2 FQNEAQ were looked up in the germline V gene (reference sequence). Measured from the cysteine to the phenylalanine, the CDR3 is 15 residues long. The kept DNA is CDR3 alone, 45 bases in frame from the first base.

A note on this clonotype: Its antigen remains undetermined. The sample holds no much larger clone one base away, and base qualities are not on file.

The rearranged segments are TRBV7-9 and TRBJ2-1, with 8 central nucleotides matching TRBD1. What was sequenced was blood, either unsorted or a sorted T cell fraction (not recorded which). The origin of this receptor is a male donor with ankylosing spondylitis or in good health (not recorded which). The CDR3 region: CASSLWQGANNEQFF. The nucleotides are TGTGCCAGCAGCTTGTGGCAGGGGGCTAACAATGAGCAGTTCTTC.